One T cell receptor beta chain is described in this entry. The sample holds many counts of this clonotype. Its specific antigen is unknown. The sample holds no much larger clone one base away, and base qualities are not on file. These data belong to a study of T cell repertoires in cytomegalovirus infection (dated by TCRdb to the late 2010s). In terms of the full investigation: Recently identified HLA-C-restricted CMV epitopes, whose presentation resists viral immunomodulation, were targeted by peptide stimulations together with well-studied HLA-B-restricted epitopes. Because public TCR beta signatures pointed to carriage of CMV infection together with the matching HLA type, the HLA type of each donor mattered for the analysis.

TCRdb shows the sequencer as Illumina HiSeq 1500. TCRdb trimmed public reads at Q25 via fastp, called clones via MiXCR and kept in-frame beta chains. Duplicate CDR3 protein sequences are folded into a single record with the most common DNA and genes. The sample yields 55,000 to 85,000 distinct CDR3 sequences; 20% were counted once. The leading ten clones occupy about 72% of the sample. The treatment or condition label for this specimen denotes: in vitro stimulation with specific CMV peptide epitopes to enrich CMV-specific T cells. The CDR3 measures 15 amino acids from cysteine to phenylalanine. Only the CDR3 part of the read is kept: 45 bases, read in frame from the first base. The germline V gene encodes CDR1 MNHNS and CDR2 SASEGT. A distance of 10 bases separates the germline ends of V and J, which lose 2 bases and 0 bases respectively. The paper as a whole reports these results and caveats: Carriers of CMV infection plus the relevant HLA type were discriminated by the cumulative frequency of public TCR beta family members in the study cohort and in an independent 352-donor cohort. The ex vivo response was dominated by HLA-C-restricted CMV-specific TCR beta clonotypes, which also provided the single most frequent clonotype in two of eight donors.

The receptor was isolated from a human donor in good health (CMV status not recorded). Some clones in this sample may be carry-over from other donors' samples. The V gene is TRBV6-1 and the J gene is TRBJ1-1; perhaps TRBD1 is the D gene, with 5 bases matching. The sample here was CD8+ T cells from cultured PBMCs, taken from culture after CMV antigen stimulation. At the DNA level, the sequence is TGTGCCAGCAGTGAATACGACAGAATGAACACTGAAGCTTTCTTT. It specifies CASSEYDRMNTEAFF.